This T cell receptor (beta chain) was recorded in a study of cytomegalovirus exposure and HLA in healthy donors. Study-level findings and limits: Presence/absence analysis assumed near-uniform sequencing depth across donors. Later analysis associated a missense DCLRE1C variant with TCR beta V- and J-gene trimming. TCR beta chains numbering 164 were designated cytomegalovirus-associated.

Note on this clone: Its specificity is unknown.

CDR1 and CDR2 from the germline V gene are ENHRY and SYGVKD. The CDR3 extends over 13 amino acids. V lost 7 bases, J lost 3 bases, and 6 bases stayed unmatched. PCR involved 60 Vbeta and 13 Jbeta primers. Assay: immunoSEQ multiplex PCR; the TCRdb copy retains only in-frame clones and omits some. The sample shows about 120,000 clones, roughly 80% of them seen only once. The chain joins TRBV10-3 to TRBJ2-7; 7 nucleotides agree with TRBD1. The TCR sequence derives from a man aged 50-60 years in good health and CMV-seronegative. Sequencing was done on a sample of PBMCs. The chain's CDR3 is CAITSGTDYEQYF. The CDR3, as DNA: TGTGCCATCACTTCCGGGACAGACTACGAGCAGTACTTC.